The 6 T cell receptor beta chains listed next were all sequenced from one sample in a study of CD8+ T cells in alopecia areata. The treatment was: oral pan-JAK inhibitor, 5-10 mg twice daily. After isolation, RNA underwent reverse transcription to generate cDNA as the sequencing template. Profiled with immunoSEQ multiplex PCR; TCRdb holds only in-frame clones, not every one. Of fewer than 250,000 clones in the sample, around two fifths were seen once. The input for sequencing was CD4+ T cells sorted from blood, taken at approximately week 31, from a patient treated with tofacitinib. These receptors all stem from a human donor with alopecia areata.

The V and J genes are TRBV6-6 and TRBJ2-1; D is perhaps TRBD2 (7 bases). The CDR3 is 15 residues long. Germline V gene lookup returns CDR1 MNHNY and CDR2 SVGAGI (reference sequence). Trimming pared 5 bases from V and 6 bases from J, leaving 17 bases between. The CDR3 nucleotides are TGTGCCAGCAGTAGGGGGGGGCAAAACGCCAATGAGCAGTTCTTC. This encodes CASSRGGQNANEQFF.

As to this clone: The same CDR3 also results from other DNA sequences found in this sample. V usage is TRBV27 and J usage is TRBJ2-6, with a weak D call TRBD1 (6 bases). Per the germline V gene, CDR1 is MNHEY and CDR2 is SMNVEV (reference sequence). The V end was cut by 4 bases, the J end by 2 bases, with 9 bases between. This CDR3 is built from 15 residues. In DNA, the CDR3 is TGTGCCAGCAGTTCAAACAGGGCTGGGGCCAACGTCCTGACTTTC. Translation: CASSSNRAGANVLTF.

This chain links TRBV29-1 with TRBJ1-2; 9 nucleotides line up with TRBD1. The CDR3 runs to 14 residues. Germline CDR1 reads SQVTM; CDR2 reads ANQGSEA. Unmatched junction bases numbered 10, after V lost 3 bases and J lost 8 bases. The CDR3 region is CSVEDRGGILGYTF. The CDR3 DNA reads TGCAGCGTTGAGGACAGGGGCGGAATTTTAGGCTACACCTTC.

There are a few counts of this clone. The chain couples TRBV20-1 to TRBJ1-1; D is possibly TRBD1 (5 bases). The CDR3 spans 10 residues. CDR1 and CDR2 (germline): DFQATT, SNEGSKA (reference sequence). This chain's CDR3 is CSAGRPEAFF. As DNA, the CDR3 is TGCAGCGCGGGACGGCCTGAAGCTTTCTTT.

The rearrangement uses TRBV5-1 and TRBJ2-7; a weak D match, TRBD2 (5 bases). There are 13 residues in the CDR3. V gave up 4 bases and J gave up 3 bases, with 11 bases separating them. Per germline, CDR1 SGHRS and CDR2 YFSETQ. The CDR3 DNA sequence: TGCGCCAGCAGCCCGGGTCGGGACTACGAGCAGTACTTC. Residues: CASSPGRDYEQYF. The complete variable domain, with remaining parts taken from reference TRBV5-1 and TRBJ2-7, reads KAGVTQTPRYLIKTRGQQVTLSCSPISGHRSVSWYQQTPGQGLQFLFEYFSETQRNKGNFPGRFSGRQFSNSRSEMNVSTLELGDSALYLCASSPGRDYEQYFGPGTRLTVT.

The rearrangement uses TRBV7-9 and TRBJ2-3; D is possibly TRBD2 (6 bases). Germline loops: CDR1 SEHNR, CDR2 FQNEAQ (reference sequence). V was shortened by 1 base and J by 2 bases, with 10 bases between the two germline ends. The CDR3 totals 15 residues. The CDR3 spells CASSLGRGFTDTQYF. The DNA of the CDR3 is TGTGCCAGCAGCTTAGGGCGGGGATTCACAGATACGCAGTATTTT. The full variable domain, rest sourced from reference TRBV7-9 and TRBJ2-3, is DTGVSQNPRHKITKRGQNVTFRCDPISEHNRLYWYRQTLGQGPEFLTYFQNEAQLEKSRLLSDRFSAERPKGSFSTLEIQRTEQGDSAMYLCASSLGRGFTDTQYFGPGTRLTVL.